Listed here is a single TCR beta chain. The data derive from a study of T-cell memory formation after mild COVID-19. In TCRdb, the 5' RACE reads were re-called with MiXCR into one record per CDR3 protein. The data contain 210,000 or so distinct CDR3 sequences, about 18% of them singletons. The CDR3 covers 15 residues. V lost 0 bases and J lost 8; bases outside the gene matches: 8. Germline loops: CDR1 SGHRS, CDR2 YFSETQ. The chain recombines TRBV5-1 with TRBJ2-1, with TRBD1 matching over 7 bases. Sequenced sample: PBMCs or a T cell subset sorted from them (not recorded which). The sequence derives from an adult woman who had mild COVID-19 (a few samples of this study predate the infection). Cell type and time point are not known. The CDR3 DNA reads as TGCGCCAGCAGCTTGGGCAGGGGGATTCAGGATGAGCAGTTCTTC. Its translation is CASSLGRGIQDEQFF.